The source of this T cell receptor beta chain is a study of metastatic and nonmetastatic thyroid tumors. Across the study: Repertoire comparisons spanned blood and tumor or nodule tissue from malignant and benign thyroid patients.

This clone counts as medium-sized. Its antigen is still unknown. General observations from the study: Malignant thyroid tumors reportedly exceeded benign nodules significantly in TCR beta diversity, with the difference appearing in blood and tumor.

This CDR3 region has 12 residues. The ends were cut back, 6 bases at V and 5 bases at J, with 10 bases in the middle. Germline CDR1 LNHDA, CDR2 SQIVND (reference sequence). Every patient was untreated before thyroid surgery. Original processing notes: CDR3 was compared across clinicopathological groups, and the resulting differences were used to build a distant-metastasis classifier for papillary thyroid cancer. MiXCR was used by TCRdb to re-call the PCR reads. The V and J calls reflect TCRdb's pipeline rather than the authors' work. The sample includes 19,000 or so clones, around a quarter seen only once; the top ten take under 12%.

Material for sequencing was tumor tissue. The clonotype originates from a female donor with papillary thyroid cancer or a benign thyroid nodule (not recorded which). Some clones in this sample may be carry-over from other donors' samples. The genes are TRBV19 and TRBJ2-5; D not resolved. CDR3 protein: CASSSPKETQYF. The CDR3, as DNA: TGTGCCAGTAGCAGTCCTAAGGAGACCCAGTACTTC.